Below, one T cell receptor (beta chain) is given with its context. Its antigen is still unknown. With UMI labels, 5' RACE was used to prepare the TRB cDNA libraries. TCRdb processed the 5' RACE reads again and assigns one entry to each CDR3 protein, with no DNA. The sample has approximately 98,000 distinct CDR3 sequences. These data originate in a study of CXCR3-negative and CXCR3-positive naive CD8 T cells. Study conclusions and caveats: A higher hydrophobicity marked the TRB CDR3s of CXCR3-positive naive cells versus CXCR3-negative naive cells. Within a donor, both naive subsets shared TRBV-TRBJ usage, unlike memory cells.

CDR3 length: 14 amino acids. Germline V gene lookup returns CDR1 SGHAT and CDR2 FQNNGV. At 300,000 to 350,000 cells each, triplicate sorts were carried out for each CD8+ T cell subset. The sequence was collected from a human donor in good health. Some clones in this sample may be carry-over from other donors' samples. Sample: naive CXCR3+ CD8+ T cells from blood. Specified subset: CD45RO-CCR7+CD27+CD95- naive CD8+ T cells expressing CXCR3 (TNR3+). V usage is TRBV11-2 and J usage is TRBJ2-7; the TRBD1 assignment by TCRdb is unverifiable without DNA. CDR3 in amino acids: CASSSGTGGYEQYF.